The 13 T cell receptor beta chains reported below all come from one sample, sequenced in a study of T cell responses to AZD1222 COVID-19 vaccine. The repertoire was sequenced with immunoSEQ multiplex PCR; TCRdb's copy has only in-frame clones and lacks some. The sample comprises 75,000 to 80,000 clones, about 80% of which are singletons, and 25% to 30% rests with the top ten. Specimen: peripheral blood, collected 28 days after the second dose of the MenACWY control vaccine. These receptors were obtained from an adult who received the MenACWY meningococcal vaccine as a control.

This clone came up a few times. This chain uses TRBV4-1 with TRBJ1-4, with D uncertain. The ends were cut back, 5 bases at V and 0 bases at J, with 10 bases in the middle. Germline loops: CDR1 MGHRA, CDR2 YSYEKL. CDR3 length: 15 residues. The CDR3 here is CASSSLGSTNEKLFF. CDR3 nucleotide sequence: TGCGCCAGCAGCTCCCTGGGATCAACTAATGAAAAACTGTTTTTT.

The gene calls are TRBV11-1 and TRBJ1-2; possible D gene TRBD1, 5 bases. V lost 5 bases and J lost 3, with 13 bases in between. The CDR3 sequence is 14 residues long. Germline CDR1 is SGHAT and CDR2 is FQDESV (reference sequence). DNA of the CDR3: TGTGCCAGCAGCCAGGCGGGGCTGTACTATGGCTACACCTTC. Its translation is CASSQAGLYYGYTF.

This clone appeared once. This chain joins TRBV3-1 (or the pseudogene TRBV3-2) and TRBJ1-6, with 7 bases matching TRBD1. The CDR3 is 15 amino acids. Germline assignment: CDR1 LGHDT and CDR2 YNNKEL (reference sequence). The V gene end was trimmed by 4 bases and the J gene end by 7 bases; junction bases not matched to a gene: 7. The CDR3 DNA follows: TGTGCCAGCAGCCCCCAAGGACAGGAGAATTCACCCCTCCACTTT. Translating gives CASSPQGQENSPLHF.

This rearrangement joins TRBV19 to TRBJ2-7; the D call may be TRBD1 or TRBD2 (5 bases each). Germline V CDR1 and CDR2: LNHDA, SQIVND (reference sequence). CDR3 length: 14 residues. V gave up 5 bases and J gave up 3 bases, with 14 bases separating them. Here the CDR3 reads CASSLGTGHYEQYF. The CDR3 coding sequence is TGTGCCAGTAGTCTCGGGACCGGTCACTACGAGCAGTACTTC.

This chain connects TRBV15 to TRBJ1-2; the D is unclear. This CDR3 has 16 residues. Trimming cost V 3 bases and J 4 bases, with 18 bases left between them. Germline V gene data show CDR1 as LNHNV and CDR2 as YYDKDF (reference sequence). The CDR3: CATSSDTLDRAYGYTF. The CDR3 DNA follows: TGTGCCACCAGCAGCGACACCCTTGACCGAGCCTATGGCTACACCTTC. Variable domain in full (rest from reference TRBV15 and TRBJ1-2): DAMVIQNPRYQVTQFGKPVTLSCSQTLNHNVMYWYQQKSSQAPKLLFHYYDKDFNNEADTPDNFQSRRPNTSFCFLDIRSPGLGDTAMYLCATSSDTLDRAYGYTFGSGTRLTVV.

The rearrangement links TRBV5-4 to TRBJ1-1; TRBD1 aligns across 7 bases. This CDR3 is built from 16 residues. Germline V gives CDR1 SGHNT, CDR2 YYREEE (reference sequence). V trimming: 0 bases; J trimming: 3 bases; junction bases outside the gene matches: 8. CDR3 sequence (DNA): TGTGCCAGCAGCTTGGGGGGTAGGGGGCCGGACACTGAAGCTTTCTTT. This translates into CASSLGGRGPDTEAFF.

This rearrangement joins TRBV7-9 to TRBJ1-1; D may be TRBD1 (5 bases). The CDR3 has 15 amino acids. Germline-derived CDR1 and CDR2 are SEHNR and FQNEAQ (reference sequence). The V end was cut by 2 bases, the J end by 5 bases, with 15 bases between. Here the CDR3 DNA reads TGTGCCAGCAGCTTATCGGGCCTCCGGGGGACTGAAGCTTTCTTT. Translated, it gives CASSLSGLRGTEAFF.

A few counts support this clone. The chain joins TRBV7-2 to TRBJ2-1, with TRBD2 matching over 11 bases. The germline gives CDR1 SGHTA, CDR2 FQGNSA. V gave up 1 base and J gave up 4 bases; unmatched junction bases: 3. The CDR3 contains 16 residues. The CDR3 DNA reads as TGTGCCAGCAGCTTAGAGACTAGCGGGACTTACAATGAGCAGTTCTTC. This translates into CASSLETSGTYNEQFF.

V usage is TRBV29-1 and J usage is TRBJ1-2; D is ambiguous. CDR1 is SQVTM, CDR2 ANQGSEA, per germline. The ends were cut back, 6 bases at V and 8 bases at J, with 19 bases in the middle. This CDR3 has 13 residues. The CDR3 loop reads CSVRPPDGEGYTF. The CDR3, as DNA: TGCAGCGTGAGGCCCCCCGATGGGGAGGGCTACACCTTC.

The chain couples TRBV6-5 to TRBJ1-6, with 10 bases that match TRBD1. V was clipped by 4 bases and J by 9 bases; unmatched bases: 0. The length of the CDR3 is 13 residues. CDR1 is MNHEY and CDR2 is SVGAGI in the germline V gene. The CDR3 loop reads CASSWTGGSPLHF. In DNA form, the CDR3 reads TGTGCCAGCAGTTGGACAGGGGGTTCACCCCTCCACTTT.

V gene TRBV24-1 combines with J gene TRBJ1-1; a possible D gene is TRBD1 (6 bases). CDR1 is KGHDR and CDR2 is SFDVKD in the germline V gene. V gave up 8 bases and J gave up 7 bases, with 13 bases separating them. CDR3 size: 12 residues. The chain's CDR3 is CATIRQELEAFF. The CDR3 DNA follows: TGTGCCACCATCCGACAGGAACTTGAAGCTTTCTTT.

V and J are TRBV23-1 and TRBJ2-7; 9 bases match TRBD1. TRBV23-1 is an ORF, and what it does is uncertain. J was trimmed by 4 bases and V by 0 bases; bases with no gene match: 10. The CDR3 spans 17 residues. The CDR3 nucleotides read TGCGCCAGCAGTCAATCCCACACCGGGACAGGGATTTACGAGCAGTACTTC. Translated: CASSQSHTGTGIYEQYF.

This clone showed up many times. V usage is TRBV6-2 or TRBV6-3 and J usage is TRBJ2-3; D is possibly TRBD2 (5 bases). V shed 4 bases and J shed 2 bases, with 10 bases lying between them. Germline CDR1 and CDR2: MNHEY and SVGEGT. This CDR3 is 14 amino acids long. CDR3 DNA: TGTGCCAGCAGTTCAGGACTCCACACAGATACGCAGTATTTT. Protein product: CASSSGLHTDTQYF.